The source of this T cell receptor beta chain is a study of T cells after yellow fever vaccination. Study overall: Fractions with few cells were prepared using SMART-Seq v4 Ultra Low Input.

The 5'RACE template-switching step produced TCR cDNA and added a universal primer site and UMIs. Each CDR3 protein is one row after TCRdb ran MiXCR on the 5' RACE reads. This table holds around 300,000 distinct CDR3 sequences, 3.5% to 5% found once. With 7 bases clipped from V and 6 bases from J, the junction kept 13 bases outside the gene matches. The germline gives CDR1 DFQATT, CDR2 SNEGSKA (reference sequence). This CDR3 region has 15 residues. This clonotype was picked up many times. The sequence came from a man in his late teens or twenties who received the YFV17D yellow fever vaccine. This material consisted of PBMCs, taken 15 days after the yellow fever booster vaccination. This sequence joins TRBV20-1 and TRBJ1-2; 11 bases agree with TRBD1. CDR3 in amino acids: CSDSGTGGVWDGYTF. The CDR3 DNA reads TGCAGTGACAGCGGGACAGGGGGTGTCTGGGATGGCTACACCTTC.